This TCR beta chain was documented in a study of Ad26.COV2.S vaccination and SARS-CoV-2 variants. The treatment is: roughly 20 received Ad26.COV2.S at low or high dose, single or two shots; about five received placebo; per-sample allocation not given. After the first vaccine or placebo injection, samples were drawn on day 63. What was given as vaccine was an Ad26 vector encoding Wuhan-strain SARS-CoV-2 spike. Measured with immunoSEQ multiplex PCR; TCRdb has only the in-frame clones, and not every one. This table holds about 370,000 clones, 75% to 90% found once. V shed 6 bases, J shed 4 bases, and the junction held 5 bases outside the gene matches. CDR3 length equals 13 residues.

The rearrangement uses TRBV12-3 or TRBV12-4 and TRBJ1-1; 7 positions match TRBD1. The starting material was peripheral blood, obtained in a trial of Ad26.COV2.S vaccine versus placebo. The source of this sequence is a person between 18 and 59 years old who received the Ad26.COV2.S COVID-19 vaccine or a placebo. The CDR3 DNA is TGTGCCAGCAGCACGACAGGGTTCACTGAAGCTTTCTTT. Translated: CASSTTGFTEAFF.